This T cell receptor (beta chain) was sequenced for a study of cytomegalovirus exposure and HLA in healthy donors (dated by TCRdb to 2015 to 2018). Regarding the complete study: In an earlier analysis of 587 of the donors, around 290 Gb of sequence data and 95 million to 130 million unique TCR beta sequences from about 190 million T cells were reported. The number of donors typed differed by locus, with roughly 620-630 for A, B, C, DRB1 and DQB1, 522 for DQA1, 600 to 610 for DPA1, and around 450 for DPB1. An earlier analysis of around 540 of the donors applied high-throughput TCR beta sequencing to assess whether each TCR beta V gene segment acted as functional or pseudogenic. Rather than drawing on any new phenotypic data, the later analysis identified candidate immune exposures from TCR beta sequences and the way those sequences occurred across donors. The genetic ancestry cluster associated with self-reported Caucasian donors included over 65% of the 300 to 400 genotyped donors. To study patterns of TCR occurrence, a later analysis re-analyzed previously published TCR beta repertoires from around 700 donors and added high-resolution HLA genotyping. Along with the approximately 650-subject first cohort, a separate validation cohort of approximately 110 different subjects was used. Using immunosequencing, the study profiled T cell repertoires from 640 or so subjects and related those repertoires to cytomegalovirus serostatus. High-throughput TCR immunosequencing, statistical association of individual TCRs with disease status, and machine learning were combined to predict cytomegalovirus infection status. In a later genetic analysis, genome-wide SNP genotypes for about three fifths of the 666 donors were used, and that subset was treated as a discovery cohort. Class I and class II HLA loci were covered by the typing at four-digit resolution. Approximately 300 gigabases of sequencing data and around 85 million unique TCR sequences made up an early release that covered around 640 HLA-typed donors. Donor age, sex, ethnicity and CMV serostatus were collected together with the repertoire data. Every repertoire in the discovery cohort had been generated on one and the same sequencing platform. Among roughly 370 genotyped donors of the cohort, an average of approximately 240,000 unique TCR beta nucleotide sequences were sequenced per donor, around 18% of them non-productive. The study was designed to test whether signatures of past pathogen exposure could be identified by cataloging public T cell receptors. About five DR-DQ haplotypes were treated as single units for association and clustering because of strong linkage in the cohort.

This clone was seen only a few times. Its binding antigen is unknown. Base-call qualities are not available, and no considerably larger clone is one nucleotide away. The cohort was made up of about 610 healthy bone marrow donors. At the time of sampling, every cohort member was nominally healthy, though immune exposures that went unrecorded were likely present. The donor was CMV seropositive and belonged to the group of about 290 seropositive cohort members. A peripheral blood sample was collected from each donor, and TCR beta sequencing was performed on peripheral blood mononuclear cells. The Qiagen DNeasy Blood Extraction Kit was used to extract genomic DNA from the blood cell samples. Library construction relied on the immunoSEQ multiplex PCR assay. For the multiplex PCR, a mixture combining 60 forward primers for TCR Vbeta segments and 13 reverse primers for TCR Jbeta segments was used. The CDR3 region of rearranged TCR beta genes was amplified from genomic DNA by a multiplex PCR assay. Amplified TCR beta libraries were sequenced as 87-base-pair reads on the Illumina HiSeq System. Per the authors' processing: A later analysis counted approximately 74 million unique TCR beta chains across the 550 to 800 repertoires, and 9.5 million to 11 million of these chains were shared by at least two donors. Raw reads were error-corrected and collapsed into unique sequences by a nearest-neighbor algorithm in which closely related sequences were merged to remove PCR and sequencing errors. Alignment of CDR3 sequences to IMGT reference sequences was used to assign V, D and J gene segments. For a sequence to be retained, a match of at least six nucleotides was required to both a V gene segment and a J gene segment. A rearrangement counted as productive if the CDR3 had no stop codons and remained in frame with V and J, and every other rearrangement counted as non-productive. CDR3 was defined according to IMGT convention as the region running from the second conserved V-encoded cysteine to the conserved J-encoded phenylalanine. Sequences without an unambiguous match to a single V gene segment were excluded from the earlier analysis of about 600 of the donors. In an earlier analysis of around 600 of the donors, V segments were called functional above 56.7% productive rearrangements and were called segregating when the between-donor standard deviation exceeded 5%. A statistical classification framework was developed to diagnose cytomegalovirus status using the catalog of TCR beta chain sequences. A later analysis assigned V and J genes by comparing TCR nucleotide sequences with IMGT/GENE-DB human TR gene sequences. The TCRdist pipeline was used in a later analysis to assign CDR3 sequences and most-parsimonious VDJ recombination scenarios. In a later analysis, every TCR beta chain was defined by the combination of its CDR3 amino acid sequence and its V-gene family, and reads without a unique V-gene family were dropped. In a later analysis, fewer than 650 highly shared, low-generation-probability nucleotide sequences were removed to address suspected cross-contamination and a sequencing artifact. In a later analysis, a clonal expansion index for each public chain was calculated from normalized within-repertoire ranks of inferred template counts. A later analysis computed generation probabilities with a VDJ recombination model fitted to out-of-frame rearrangements, and checked the results against IGoR. A later analysis scored TCR-TCR, TCR-HLA and TCR-CMV co-occurrence with hypergeometric tests, applying a repertoire-size bias correction to TCR pairs. To estimate false discovery rates, a later analysis permuted the HLA or CMV assignments 20 times. In a later analysis, co-occurring TCRs were grouped using DBSCAN, and TCRdist sequence similarity was added for clustering within HLA-allele-positive subsets. Co-occurrence clustering excluded repertoires with fewer than 30,000 or more than 120,000 public chains, plus five with anomalous nucleotide sharing. TCRdb limited this immuneACCESS table to in-frame rearrangements with V and J called. A share of clones is missing; checked studies link under half to unresolved V genes, and the rest is unexplained. V and J calls and clone size are copied from that table; D and trimming were computed from the DNA. The sample contains 200,000 or so clones, around 75% of them found a single time. The ten most abundant clones make up 6% of the sample.

The full study reports these points: In a later genetic analysis, fewer N-insertions in productive TCRs were reported among donors in an Asian-associated ancestry cluster than the approximately 710-donor mean. Because the 87-base-pair reads could not distinguish some IMGT-functional V segments, including TRBV6-2 and TRBV6-3, those segments were excluded. According to a later analysis, most CMV-associated TCR beta chains appeared to be HLA-restricted, and the HLA associations seemed to be driven largely by CMV exposure. Presence/absence analyses assumed roughly uniform sequencing depth across donors, an assumption that may not hold. A further reported finding was that TCR beta sequences accurately predicted the HLA-A and HLA-B alleles for most subjects in the first cohort. Correlated functional status among segregating V segments might be attributable to linkage disequilibrium, but an unknown experimental factor could not be ruled out. An earlier analysis of some 590 of the donors showed that most TCR beta V segments appeared in productive rearrangements either about 87% or about 30% of the time, which broadly matched IMGT annotations. Cytomegalovirus status was reported to be diagnosed by the classifier with high specificity and sensitivity in both the original and validation cohorts. The earlier analysis of almost 600 of the donors excluded seventeen rarely observed V segments, including chromosome 9 orphons, because counts were too low. The cohort was sequenced for TCR beta chains only, and without alpha or paired-chain data the features that could be detected were limited. When HLA alleles, especially DR and DQ, strongly co-occurred, TCR associations were difficult to assign to individual alleles. HLA typing was unavailable for some donors at each locus, so association tests used only the typed subset. A few of the identified cytomegalovirus-associated TCR beta chains were confirmed in vitro to be specific for cytomegalovirus antigens. The sequencing pipeline was judged likely to have produced a cluster of highly shared sequence variants as a technical artifact. The study gave a list of 150 to 200 TCR beta chains associated with cytomegalovirus. The only immune exposure information available for the cohort was CMV serostatus. In a later analysis, HLA-associated TCR beta chains showed more clonal expansion and lower generation probabilities than non-associated chains that were equally common. Most TCR sequences were observed very rarely across donors, whereas some public TCRs were present in many individuals. A later analysis found that TCR association rates varied across HLA loci, with DRB1 alleles showing the most associated TCRs and HLA-C alleles the fewest. The authors suggested that the approach could potentially be extended to other disease states and immunological phenotypes. Specific HLA alleles were associated with 15,000 to 20,000 TCR beta sequences at a false discovery rate of 0.05 in a later analysis. In a later genetic analysis, a missense DCLRE1C variant was associated with V-gene and J-gene trimming of TCR beta chains, and the association was replicated in an independent cohort. In a later analysis, several top co-occurrence clusters were reported to appear linked to parvovirus B19, influenza, CMV and Epstein-Barr virus.

V was cut back by 5 bases and J by 5 bases, leaving a gap of 21 bases between them. CDR3 length: 16 amino acids, cysteine to phenylalanine. Only CDR3 DNA remains: 48 bases, in frame from the first base. The germline V gene yields SGHVS for CDR1 and FQNEAQ for CDR2. The chain joins TRBV7-8 to TRBJ2-5; the D gene is possibly TRBD1, with 5 bases matching. The specimen sequenced was PBMCs. The clonotype was recovered from a woman between 25 and 40 years old in good health and CMV-seropositive. The DNA sequence is given as TGTGCCAGCAGCCCTACTGACAGATTCGTGTTGGAGACCCAGTACTTC. Its protein is CASSPTDRFVLETQYF.